This TCR beta chain was sequenced during a study of early T cells in non-severe SARS-CoV-2 infection. Study context: RNA in bulk from unsorted whole blood was sequenced, and chains were unpaired.

This clonotype was recorded a few times. Its antigen is undetermined. Trimming cost V 3 bases and J 8 bases, with 17 bases left between them. The CDR3 length is 15 residues. In germline, CDR1 is LNHDA, CDR2 SQIVND (reference sequence). Points from the study as a whole: VDJdb-based annotation leaned toward anti-spike CD8 responses and missed private and CD4 specificities.

The TCR library protocol was used to attach unique molecular identifiers. These identifiers were attached to individual cDNA molecules. TCRdb itself ran the 5' RACE reads through MiXCR, one entry per CDR3 protein. The table has about 38,000 distinct CDR3 sequences, roughly 4.8% seen once. The chain uses TRBV19 and TRBJ2-1, with D possibly called TRBD1 or TRBD2 (5 bases each). The sequenced material came from whole blood. This sequence originates from an adult who was a healthcare worker with PCR-confirmed SARS-CoV-2 infection or an uninfected control (not recorded which). CDR3 region: CASSMQAMRGHEQFF. As DNA, the CDR3 is TGTGCCAGTAGTATGCAGGCTATGAGGGGTCATGAGCAGTTCTTC.